This TCR beta chain was identified in a study of beta chain features in type 1 diabetes. Germline V gene lookup returns CDR1 SGHTA and CDR2 FQGNSA. The V gene lost 6 bases and the J gene lost 4 bases, with 12 bases spanning the gap. CDR3 length equals 14 residues. Since all of the isolated RNA was reverse transcribed, expressed TCRB transcripts were what got sequenced. TCRdb's table, derived via immunoSEQ multiplex PCR, lists solely in-frame clones and lacks some. The data contain over 150,000 clones, over 9% of them singletons. Sorting that relied on CD45RO/CCR7/CD25/CD127/CD95/CD27 yielded CD4+ naive, central memory, regulatory and stem cell-like memory cells. Study observations and caveats: Type 1 diabetes patients had TCRB CDR3s that were shorter (moderately but significantly so) in all four CD4+ subsets.

Comments on this clone: Its target is unknown.

This TCR came from a man aged 25-45 years with type 1 diabetes. The V call is TRBV7-2, the J call TRBJ1-4; perhaps TRBD1 as D (5 bases). Material: central memory CD4+ T cells from blood. DNA of the CDR3: TGTGCCAGCAGAGCCGACAGACATAATGAAAAACTGTTTTTT. Its translation is CASRADRHNEKLFF.